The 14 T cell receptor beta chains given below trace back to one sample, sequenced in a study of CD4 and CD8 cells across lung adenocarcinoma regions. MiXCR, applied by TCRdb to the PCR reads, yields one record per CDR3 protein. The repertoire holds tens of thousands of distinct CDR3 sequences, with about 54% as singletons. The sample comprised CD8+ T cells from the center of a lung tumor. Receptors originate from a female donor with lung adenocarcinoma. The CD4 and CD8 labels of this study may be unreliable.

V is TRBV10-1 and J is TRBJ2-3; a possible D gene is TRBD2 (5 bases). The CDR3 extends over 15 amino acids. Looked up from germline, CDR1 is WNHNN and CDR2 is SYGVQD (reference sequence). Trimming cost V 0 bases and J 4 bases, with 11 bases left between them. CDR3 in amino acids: CASSESGPGSDTQYF. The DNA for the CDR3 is TGCGCCAGCAGTGAGTCTGGACCGGGGTCAGATACGCAGTATTTT.

CDR3 in amino acids: CASTMGAGMSSYNEQFF. CDR3 in DNA: TGTGCCAGCACCATGGGGGCCGGGATGAGCTCCTACAATGAGCAGTTCTTC. The chain links TRBV27 to TRBJ2-1; D is possibly TRBD1 (6 bases). V lost 7 bases and J 0 bases, leaving 19 bases between the germline ends. The CDR3 runs 17 residues. The germline CDR1 and CDR2 sequences are MNHEY and SMNVEV (reference sequence).

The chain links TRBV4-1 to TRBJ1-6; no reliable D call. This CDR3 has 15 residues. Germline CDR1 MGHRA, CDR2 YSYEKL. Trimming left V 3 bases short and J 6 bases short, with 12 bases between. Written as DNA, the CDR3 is TGCGCCAGCAGCCACGGGATAGGTGGTAATTCACCCCTCCACTTT. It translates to CASSHGIGGNSPLHF.

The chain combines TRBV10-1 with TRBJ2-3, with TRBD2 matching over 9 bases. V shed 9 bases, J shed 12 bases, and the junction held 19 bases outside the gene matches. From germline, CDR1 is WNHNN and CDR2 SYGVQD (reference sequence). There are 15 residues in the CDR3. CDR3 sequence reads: CASSGAGGAKDTQYF. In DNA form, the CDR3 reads TGCGCCAGTTCAGGCGCGGGAGGGGCGAAGGACACTCAGTATTTT.

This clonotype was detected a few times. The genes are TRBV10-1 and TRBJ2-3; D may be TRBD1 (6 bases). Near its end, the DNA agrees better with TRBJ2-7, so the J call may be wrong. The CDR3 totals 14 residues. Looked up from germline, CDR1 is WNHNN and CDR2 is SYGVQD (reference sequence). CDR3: CAGRGGRDPDTQYF. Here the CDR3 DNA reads TGCGCGGGGCGTGGGGGCCGTGACCCAGATACGCAGTACTTC.

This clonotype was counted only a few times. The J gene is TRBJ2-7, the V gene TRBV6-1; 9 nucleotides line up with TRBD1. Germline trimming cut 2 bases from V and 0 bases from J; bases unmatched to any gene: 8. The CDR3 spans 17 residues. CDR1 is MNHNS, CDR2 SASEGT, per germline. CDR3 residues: CASSEYNWGQGSYEQYF. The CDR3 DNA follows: TGTGCCAGCAGTGAATATAACTGGGGACAGGGCTCCTACGAGCAGTACTTC.

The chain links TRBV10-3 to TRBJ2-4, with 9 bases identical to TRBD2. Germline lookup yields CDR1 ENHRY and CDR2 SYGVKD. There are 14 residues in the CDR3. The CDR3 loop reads CAVGAGGDKEIQYF. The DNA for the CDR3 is TGTGCGGTCGGAGCGGGGGGTGACAAAGAGATCCAGTACTTC.

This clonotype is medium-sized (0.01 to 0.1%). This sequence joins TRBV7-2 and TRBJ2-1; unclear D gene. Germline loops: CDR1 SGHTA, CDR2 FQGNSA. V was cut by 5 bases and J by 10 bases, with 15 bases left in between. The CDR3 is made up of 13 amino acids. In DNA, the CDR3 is TGTGCCAGCAGCACCCACTCTAGTCGGGAGCAGTTCTTC. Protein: CASSTHSSREQFF.

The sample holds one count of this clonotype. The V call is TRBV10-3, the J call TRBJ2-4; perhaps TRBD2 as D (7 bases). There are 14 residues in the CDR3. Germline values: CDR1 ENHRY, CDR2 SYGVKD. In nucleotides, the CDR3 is TGTGCGGGCGGAGGGGGGGGCGCCAAAGAGATTCAGTACTTC. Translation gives CAGGGGGAKEIQYF.

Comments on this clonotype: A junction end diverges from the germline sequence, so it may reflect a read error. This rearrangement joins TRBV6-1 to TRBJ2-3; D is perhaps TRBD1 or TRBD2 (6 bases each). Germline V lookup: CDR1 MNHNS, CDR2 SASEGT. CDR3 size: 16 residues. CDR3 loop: CASSDRGLGARNMQYF. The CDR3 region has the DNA TGTGCCAGCAGTGACCGGGGGCTCGGAGCTCGAAACATGCAGTATTTC.

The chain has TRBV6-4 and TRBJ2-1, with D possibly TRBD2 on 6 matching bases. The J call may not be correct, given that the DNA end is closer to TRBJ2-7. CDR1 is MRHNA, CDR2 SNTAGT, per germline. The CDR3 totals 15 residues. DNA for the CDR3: TGTGCCAGCAGGTATGCAAAACGGGAGAACTACGAGCAGTACGTC. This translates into CASRYAKRENYEQYV.

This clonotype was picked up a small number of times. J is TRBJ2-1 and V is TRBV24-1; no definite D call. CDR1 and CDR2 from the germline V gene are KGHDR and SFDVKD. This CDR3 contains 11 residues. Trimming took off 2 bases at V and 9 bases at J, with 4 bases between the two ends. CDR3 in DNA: TGTGCCACCAGTGATTCGGGTGAGCAGTTCTTC. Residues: CATSDSGEQFF.

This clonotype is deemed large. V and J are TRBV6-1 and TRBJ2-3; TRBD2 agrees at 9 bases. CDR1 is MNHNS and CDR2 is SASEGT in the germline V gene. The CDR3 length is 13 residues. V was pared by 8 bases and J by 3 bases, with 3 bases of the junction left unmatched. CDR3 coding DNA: TGTGCCAGCCGAACTAGCGGGACAGATACGCAGTATTTT. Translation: CASRTSGTDTQYF.

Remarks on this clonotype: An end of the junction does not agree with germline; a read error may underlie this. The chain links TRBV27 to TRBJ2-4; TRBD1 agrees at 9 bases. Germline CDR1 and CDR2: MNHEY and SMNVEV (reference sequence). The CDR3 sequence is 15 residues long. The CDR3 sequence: CGSSPDRGVKNIQYF. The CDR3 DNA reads TGTGGCAGCAGTCCGGACAGGGGCGTCAAAAATATTCAGTACTTC.